This T cell receptor beta chain was documented in a study of shared clonotypes between healthy human individuals. Broader study findings: In having few donors, the study represented limited genetic and exposure-history diversity. Sampling included only blood; tissue repertoires likely differ.

The table came from immunoSEQ multiplex PCR; TCRdb's copy has only in-frame clones and leaves some out. Of 450,000 to 500,000 clones in the sample, more than 65% were seen once. There are 13 residues in the CDR3. Trimming shortened V by 4 bases and J by 4 bases, and 13 bases separated the two germline ends. Per the germline V gene, CDR1 is SQVTM and CDR2 is ANQGSEA. Remarks on this clone: Its antigen is unknown.

All participating donors were Caucasian adults from Nashville, Tennessee. This clonotype originated in a woman in her 40s in good health. Some clones in this sample may be carry-over from other donors' samples. The chain joins TRBV29-1 to TRBJ2-5; a weak D match, TRBD2 (7 bases). Sample: PBMCs. CDR3 protein: CSVGGGGGETQYF. DNA of the CDR3: TGCAGCGTTGGGGGGGGCGGTGGAGAGACCCAGTACTTC.